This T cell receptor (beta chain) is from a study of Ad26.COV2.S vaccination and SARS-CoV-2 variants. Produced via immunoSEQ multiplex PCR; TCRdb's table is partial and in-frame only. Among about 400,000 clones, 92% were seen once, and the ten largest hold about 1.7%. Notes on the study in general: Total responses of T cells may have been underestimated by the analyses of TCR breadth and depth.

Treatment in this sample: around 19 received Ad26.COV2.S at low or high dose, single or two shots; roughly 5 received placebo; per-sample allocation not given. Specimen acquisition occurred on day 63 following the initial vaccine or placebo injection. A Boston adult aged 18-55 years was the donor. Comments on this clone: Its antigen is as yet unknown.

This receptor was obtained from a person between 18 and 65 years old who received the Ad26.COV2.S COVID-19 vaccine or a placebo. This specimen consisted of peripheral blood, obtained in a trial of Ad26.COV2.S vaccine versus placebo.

This chain's CDR3 is CASSSTENYGYTF. CDR3 in DNA: TGTGCCAGCAGCTCGACAGAAAACTATGGCTACACCTTC. The chain links TRBV2 to TRBJ1-2; the D gene is possibly TRBD1 (5 bases). The CDR3 runs 13 residues. CDR1 SNHLY and CDR2 FYNNEI come from the germline V gene. Deletions cut 6 bases from V and 2 bases from J, with 10 bases between.